A single sample gave rise to the 21 T cell receptor beta chains below, sequenced in a study of radiation and T cells in renal cell carcinoma (dated by TCRdb to the early 2020s). Receptor amplification or capture employed the immunoSEQ multiplex PCR assay. In its TCRdb copy, this immuneACCESS table keeps in-frame sequences only and misses some clones. Where compared with another copy, unresolved V genes explain less than half of these, and the others have no known cause. The sample includes 150,000 to 200,000 clones, with about 87% observed a single time. The ten largest account for about 11% of the sample. The time point label corresponds to: blood 4 weeks post-SBRT, at nephrectomy. Interpreted using the paper, the treatment or condition label stands for: 15 Gy SBRT to primary tumor, nephrectomy 4 weeks later. The source was blood, collected from a patient whose treatment included radiotherapy and nephrectomy. All receptors derive from a woman aged 50 to 60 with renal cell carcinoma.

This clone was observed a single time. The genes are TRBV30 and TRBJ1-2, with D tentatively TRBD1 (5 bases). Germline V gene sequence: CDR1 GTSNPN, CDR2 SVGIG (reference sequence). V was pared by 4 bases and J by 8 bases, with 23 bases between. The CDR3 totals 15 residues. CDR3 amino acids: CAWKPWTRDGYGYTF. DNA for the CDR3: TGTGCCTGGAAGCCCTGGACACGGGACGGTTACGGCTACACCTTC.

This clone has just a few counts. J is TRBJ1-2 and V is TRBV19, with a possible D match to TRBD1 (5 bases). This CDR3 spans 13 amino acids. V was clipped by 3 bases and J by 2 bases, with 7 bases between them. Germline V gene sequence: CDR1 LNHDA, CDR2 SQIVND (reference sequence). The CDR3 is CASSMTENYGYTF. The CDR3 DNA follows: TGTGCCAGTAGTATGACAGAGAACTATGGCTACACCTTC.

The chain joins TRBV5-1 to TRBJ2-1; possible D gene TRBD2, 6 bases. The length of the CDR3 is 14 residues. Trimming removed 2 bases at V and 2 bases at J, with 8 bases between. CDR1 SGHRS and CDR2 YFSETQ come from the germline V gene. The CDR3 region has the DNA TGCGCCAGCAGCTTCCGGGGGACCTACAATGAGCAGTTCTTC. Its translation: CASSFRGTYNEQFF.

V is TRBV7-2 and J is TRBJ1-5; a weak D match, TRBD1 (6 bases). Trimming cost V 5 bases and J 3 bases, with 14 bases left between them. CDR3 size: 15 residues. Germline lookup yields CDR1 SGHTA and CDR2 FQGNSA. DNA for the CDR3: TGTGCCAGCAGCCGCGGGGGGGGCACCAATCAGCCCCAGCATTTT. This codes for CASSRGGGTNQPQHF.

The chain links TRBV29-1 to TRBJ1-2; D is ambiguous. V was shortened by 1 base and J by 3 bases, with 15 bases between the two germline ends. Germline V lookup: CDR1 SQVTM, CDR2 ANQGSEA. The CDR3 loop spans 15 amino acids. The CDR3 protein is CSVEVEEGGDYGYTF. The CDR3 nucleotides read TGCAGCGTTGAAGTAGAGGAGGGAGGAGACTATGGCTACACCTTC.

The gene calls are TRBV6-1 and TRBJ1-4; D is possibly TRBD1 (5 bases). Between the trimmed V and J ends, which lost 7 bases and 7 bases, there was a span of 19 bases. The CDR3 runs 15 residues. Germline values: CDR1 MNHNS, CDR2 SASEGT. Here the CDR3 reads CASTDTTAKAEKLFF. CDR3 DNA sequence: TGTGCCAGCACGGACACGACGGCGAAAGCTGAAAAACTGTTTTTT.

This clone was seen once. The chain is built from TRBV25-1 and TRBJ1-4; unclear D gene. The germline V and J ends were trimmed by 3 bases and 0 bases, with 8 bases remaining between them. Germline V gene data show CDR1 as MGHDK and CDR2 as SYGVNS. There are 15 residues in the CDR3. The chain's CDR3 is CASSDVGTTNEKLFF. As DNA, the CDR3 is TGTGCCAGCAGTGATGTAGGGACAACTAATGAAAAACTGTTTTTT.

The V gene is TRBV21-1, the J gene TRBJ2-6; TRBD1 reflects the table's D call only, with no check against the DNA. TRBV21-1 is labeled a pseudogene. CDR3 length equals 15 residues. The DNA of the CDR3 is TGTGCCAGCACTCCTGCAGGGGCTGGGGCCAACGTCCTGACTTTC. Translating it yields CASTPAGAGANVLTF.

The V gene is TRBV19, the J gene TRBJ2-7; 9 nucleotides match TRBD1. J lost 3 bases, V lost 8 bases, and 8 bases had no gene match. This CDR3 comprises 14 residues. Germline-derived CDR1 and CDR2 are LNHDA and SQIVND (reference sequence). CDR3: CASSNRGLVYEQYF. DNA of the CDR3: TGTGCCAGTTCAAACAGGGGGCTGGTCTACGAGCAGTACTTC.

The rearrangement links TRBV5-1 to TRBJ2-1, with D hard to call. CDR1 is SGHRS, CDR2 YFSETQ, per germline. V lost 0 bases, J lost 4 bases, and 5 bases lay in between. The CDR3 is 13 residues long. The CDR3 spells CASSLDTYNEQFF. CDR3 DNA: TGCGCCAGCAGCTTGGATACGTACAATGAGCAGTTCTTC.

J is TRBJ2-1 and V is TRBV2, with TRBD2 identical over 10 bases. Germline V lookup: CDR1 SNHLY, CDR2 FYNNEI. Trimming took 4 bases from V and 10 from J; bases not matched to a gene: 1. The CDR3 is made up of 12 amino acids. CDR3 loop: CASSGSGGEQFF. The CDR3 DNA reads as TGTGCCAGCAGTGGTAGCGGGGGGGAGCAGTTCTTC.

The chain uses TRBV2 and TRBJ1-5; perhaps TRBD1 as D (5 bases). V lost 3 bases, J lost 4 bases, and 13 bases lay in between. The germline CDR1 and CDR2 sequences are SNHLY and FYNNEI. The CDR3 runs to 15 residues. The CDR3 nucleotides are TGTGCCAGCAGTGACTGGGACGTTGGGAATCAGCCCCAGCATTTT. Its translation is CASSDWDVGNQPQHF.

The chain links TRBV5-1 to TRBJ2-3, with 12 bases lining up with TRBD2. The V gene end was trimmed by 7 bases and the J gene end by 1 base; junction bases not matched to a gene: 7. Germline V gene lookup returns CDR1 SGHRS and CDR2 YFSETQ. The CDR3 covers 16 residues. DNA of the CDR3: TGCGCCAGCTCTGTTTCTAGCGGGGGGGGCACAGATACGCAGTATTTT. This encodes CASSVSSGGGTDTQYF.

The V call is TRBV5-4, the J call TRBJ1-1; D call uncertain. The CDR3 has 13 residues. Germline assignment: CDR1 SGHNT and CDR2 YYREEE (reference sequence). Trimming took 4 bases from V and 14 from J, leaving 21 bases between them. The CDR3 DNA is TGTGCCAGCAGCGCCGACGGAGGGAGGCCTCGATTCTTT. Translated, it gives CASSADGGRPRFF.

V and J are TRBV2 and TRBJ1-5; D might be TRBD1 (5 bases). Trimming stripped 8 bases from V and 0 bases from J, with 8 bases between. The length of the CDR3 is 13 residues. CDR1 is SNHLY and CDR2 is FYNNEI in the germline V gene. The CDR3 region has the DNA TGTGCCAGCGGGGCGGATAGCAATCAGCCCCAGCATTTT. It specifies CASGADSNQPQHF.

This rearrangement joins TRBV13 to TRBJ2-7; D remains ambiguous. The germline V gene encodes CDR1 PRHDT and CDR2 FYEKMQ (reference sequence). This CDR3 is 14 amino acids long. The V end was cut by 2 bases, the J end by 2 bases, with 10 bases between. CDR3 protein: CASSLRGETYEQYF. The CDR3 DNA follows: TGTGCCAGCAGCTTACGCGGCGAGACCTACGAGCAGTACTTC.

This clone was picked up one time. The CDR3, as DNA: TGTGCCAGCAGTGAGACCCGGGGACATCAAACCGGGGAGCTGTTTTTT. Its protein is CASSETRGHQTGELFF. This rearrangement joins TRBV25-1 to TRBJ2-2, with D possibly TRBD1 on 6 matching bases. The germline gives CDR1 MGHDK, CDR2 SYGVNS. This CDR3 has 16 amino acids. V lost 3 bases to trimming and J lost 5 bases, with 16 bases between them.

The chain is built from TRBV5-1 and TRBJ1-6; D is unresolved. The CDR3 spans 15 residues. Germline V CDR1 and CDR2: SGHRS, YFSETQ. The V end lost 0 bases, the J end lost 7 bases, and 11 bases lay between the germline ends. This CDR3 is CASSLGQENNSPLHF. The DNA of the CDR3 is TGCGCCAGCAGCTTGGGTCAGGAAAACAATTCACCCCTCCACTTT.

This clone was detected only once. The V gene is TRBV30, the J gene TRBJ1-6, with a weak D call TRBD1 (6 bases). The CDR3 sequence is 13 residues long. The germline CDR1 and CDR2 sequences are GTSNPN and SVGIG (reference sequence). V was shortened by 7 bases and J by 12 bases, with 19 bases between the two germline ends. This CDR3 reads CASTPGVYRPLHF. The CDR3, as DNA: TGTGCCTCTACGCCAGGGGTTTACCGACCCCTCCACTTT.

V usage is TRBV15 and J usage is TRBJ2-4; possible D gene TRBD2, 5 bases. Germline V gene data show CDR1 as LNHNV and CDR2 as YYDKDF (reference sequence). The CDR3 consists of 14 residues. V was cut by 0 bases and J by 3 bases, with 6 bases left in between. The CDR3: CATSREGVKNIQYF. The CDR3 nucleotides are TGTGCCACCAGCAGAGAGGGAGTCAAAAACATTCAGTACTTC.

The rearrangement uses TRBV7-9 and TRBJ2-5; D possibly corresponds to TRBD1 (5 bases). Between the trimmed V and J ends, which lost 7 bases and 3 bases, there was a span of 18 bases. The CDR3 spans 15 residues. Per germline, CDR1 SEHNR and CDR2 FQNEAQ (reference sequence). The CDR3 sequence: CASTTGDRREETQYF. DNA of the CDR3: TGTGCCAGCACCACAGGCGACCGACGAGAAGAGACCCAGTACTTC.